This T cell receptor (beta chain) was retrieved from a study of shared clonotypes between healthy human individuals. The naive CD8 population came from CD45RO-negative cells selected for CCR7, without terminally differentiated effector memory CD45RA+ cells. This CDR3 has 17 residues. Trimming removed 0 bases from V and 6 bases from J; junction bases left unmatched: 13. The germline gives CDR1 LGHNA, CDR2 YSLEER. Sequencing was performed with immunoSEQ multiplex PCR; in TCRdb, only in-frame clones are kept and a portion is missing. The sample gives roughly 2,000,000 clones, just under 95% of which show up once; under 2% is in the top ten.

Source material: naive CD8+ T cells from PBMCs. This TCR was sampled from a man aged 18 to 35 in good health. Some clones in this sample may be carry-over from other donors' samples. This sequence joins TRBV4-3 and TRBJ1-2, with TRBD1 matching over 7 bases. The CDR3 DNA is TGCGCCAGCAGCCAAGATCTCGGGGAGGGGGCGACGGATGGCTACACCTTC. It specifies CASSQDLGEGATDGYTF.